These 5 T cell receptor beta chains originate from one sample sequenced in a study of blood T cell repertoires in COVID-19. Profiled with immunoSEQ multiplex PCR; TCRdb holds only in-frame clones, not every one. Of more than 85,000 clones in the sample, about 86% were seen once. Input material: PBMCs or T cells enriched from blood (not recorded which). These receptors all stem from a woman in her forties or fifties who had recovered from COVID-19.

J is TRBJ2-5 and V is TRBV5-6, with TRBD2 matching 9 bases. V was pared by 0 bases and J by 6 bases, with 6 bases of the junction left unmatched. This CDR3 spans 15 amino acids. CDR1 and CDR2 (germline): SGHDT, YYEEEE. CDR3 sequence reads: CASSLVAGAEKTQYF. CDR3 bases: TGTGCCAGCAGCTTGGTAGCGGGAGCCGAGAAGACCCAGTACTTC.

With regard to this clone: The sample holds other DNA sequences that translate to the same CDR3. The rearrangement joins TRBV19 to TRBJ1-5; D is undetermined. The CDR3 spans 13 residues. In germline, CDR1 is LNHDA, CDR2 SQIVND (reference sequence). V was pared by 5 bases and J by 0 bases, with 5 bases between. This chain's CDR3 is CASSVNSNQPQHF. Written as DNA, the CDR3 is TGTGCCAGTAGTGTAAATAGCAATCAGCCCCAGCATTTT.

V usage is TRBV28 and J usage is TRBJ2-7; maybe TRBD2 (5 bases). The V end was cut by 2 bases, the J end by 1 base, with 12 bases between. This CDR3 is 15 amino acids long. CDR1 is MDHEN and CDR2 is SYDVKM in the germline V gene. CDR3: CASSLPTGKSYEQYF. CDR3 nucleotides: TGTGCCAGCAGTTTACCCACGGGGAAATCCTACGAGCAGTACTTC.

The rearrangement links TRBV30 to TRBJ1-1, with 9 positions matching TRBD1. Germline V lookup: CDR1 GTSNPN, CDR2 SVGIG (reference sequence). The V segment lost 3 bases and the J segment 0 bases; nucleotides outside the gene matches: 2. The CDR3 is made up of 14 amino acids. The CDR3 sequence: CAWRTGGMNTEAFF. In nucleotides, the CDR3 is TGTGCCTGGAGGACAGGGGGGATGAACACTGAAGCTTTCTTT.

The V call is TRBV4-1, the J call TRBJ2-7; 7 nucleotides line up with TRBD1. The CDR3 is 14 amino acids. The V gene's germline CDR1 is MGHRA and CDR2 YSYEKL. V lost 6 bases, J lost 3 bases, and 8 bases stayed unmatched. The CDR3 coding sequence is TGCGCCAGCAGTCGTAACCGGGACAGCTACGAGCAGTACTTC. It specifies CASSRNRDSYEQYF.